This T cell receptor beta chain was captured in a study of molecular identifiers for immune sequencing clone quantification. In the sort, naive CD8 T cells were defined as CD8+CD4-CCR7+CD45RA+. Study results and caveats: Barcode sharing among identical TCR molecules could make large clones appear smaller.

This CDR3 is built from 13 residues. As regards this clonotype: Its antigen is undetermined. This sequence may be a read error, since a much larger clone differs from it by one base.

TCRdb fed the PCR reads into MiXCR, producing one record per CDR3 protein. The data hold a few hundred thousand distinct CDR3 sequences, with roughly a quarter observed a single time. The material sequenced was naive CD8+ T cells from blood, with Jurkat cell RNA spiked in. Subset specified: FACS-sorted CD8+CD4-CCR7+CD45RA+ naive T cells. This TCR came from a human donor in good health. Some libraries in this study had Jurkat cell RNA spiked in. The rearrangement uses TRBV12-3 or TRBV12-4 and TRBJ2-7; D remains unclear. The DNA of the CDR3 is TGTGCCAGCAGTTTATCACTGTTCTACAAGCAGTACTTC. Its protein is CASSLSLFYKQYF.